A single sample gave rise to the 25 T cell receptor beta chains below, sequenced in a study of shared clonotypes between healthy human individuals. Sequenced by immunoSEQ multiplex PCR; TCRdb stores in-frame clones only, minus some. The sample shows around 650,000 clones, approximately 96% of them seen only once. In the naive CD8 group, cells lacked CD45RO and were positively selected for CCR7, so terminally differentiated effector memory CD45RA+ cells were left out. The sequenced material came from naive CD8+ T cells sorted from blood. The receptors here all came from a woman in her 30s in good health.

The rearrangement links TRBV28 to TRBJ2-1, with a tentative D call TRBD2 (6 bases). Per the germline V gene, CDR1 is MDHEN and CDR2 is SYDVKM. The CDR3 covers 14 residues. The ends were cut back, 2 bases at V and 8 bases at J, with 13 bases in the middle. The CDR3 region is CASSLGTYRHEQFF. In DNA form, the CDR3 reads TGTGCCAGCAGTTTAGGGACTTACAGGCATGAGCAGTTCTTC.

This chain connects TRBV5-1 to TRBJ2-7; a possible D gene is TRBD2 (6 bases). CDR1 and CDR2 (germline): SGHRS, YFSETQ. Trimming took off 0 bases at V and 2 bases at J, with 24 bases between the two ends. The CDR3 consists of 19 residues. CDR3 in amino acids: CASSLGPHSAGLGTYEQYF. The CDR3 coding sequence is TGCGCCAGCAGCTTGGGCCCTCACTCCGCGGGGCTAGGGACCTACGAGCAGTACTTC.

The CDR3 nucleotides read TGTGCCAGCAGTTACGTTTCTTGGCAGAACACCGGGGAGCTGTTTTTT. It is translated as CASSYVSWQNTGELFF. The chain has TRBV6-5 and TRBJ2-2; no clear D. V was cut by 2 bases and J by 1 base, with 11 bases left in between. This CDR3 is built from 16 residues. Germline V CDR1 and CDR2: MNHEY, SVGAGI.

The chain employs TRBV6-5 and TRBJ1-4; TRBD1 is a possible D gene (6 bases). Per germline, CDR1 MNHEY and CDR2 SVGAGI. The ends were cut back, 2 bases at V and 3 bases at J, with 10 bases in the middle. CDR3 length: 15 residues. CDR3: CASSYGGAANEKLFF. CDR3 nucleotide sequence: TGTGCCAGCAGTTACGGGGGGGCGGCTAATGAAAAACTGTTTTTT.

The V gene is TRBV2, the J gene TRBJ2-2; D is uncertain. V was clipped by 11 bases and J by 0 bases, with 4 bases between them. There are 11 residues in the CDR3. Germline-derived CDR1 and CDR2 are SNHLY and FYNNEI. The CDR3 DNA reads TGTGCCGGATCGAACACCGGGGAGCTGTTTTTT. It is translated as CAGSNTGELFF.

This chain joins TRBV7-9 and TRBJ1-2; D might be TRBD1 (5 bases). Germline V lookup: CDR1 SEHNR, CDR2 FQNEAQ (reference sequence). Deletions cut 0 bases from V and 6 bases from J, with 14 bases between. This CDR3 has 15 residues. CDR3 sequence reads: CASSLADWGEHGYTF. DNA of the CDR3: TGTGCCAGCAGCTTAGCGGATTGGGGGGAACATGGCTACACCTTC.

The chain employs TRBV6-1 and TRBJ2-1; 7 bases are a match to TRBD2. J gave up 2 bases and V 6 bases, and 10 bases lay outside the gene matches. The V gene's germline CDR1 is MNHNS and CDR2 SASEGT. This CDR3 spans 16 amino acids. The CDR3 is CASSELGGSPYNEQFF. The CDR3 DNA is TGTGCCAGCAGCGAACTTGGCGGGAGTCCCTACAATGAGCAGTTCTTC.

V is TRBV7-2 and J is TRBJ2-7; possible D gene TRBD2, 5 bases. The CDR3 spans 13 residues. Germline CDR1 SGHTA, CDR2 FQGNSA. Trimming shortened V by 5 bases and J by 1 base, and 9 bases separated the two germline ends. CDR3 bases: TGTGCCAGCAGCAATAGCGCTTCCTACGAGCAGTACTTC. This translates into CASSNSASYEQYF.

The genes are TRBV7-9 and TRBJ2-7; D gene uncertain. CDR1 and CDR2 from the germline V gene are SEHNR and FQNEAQ (reference sequence). The CDR3 sequence is 17 residues long. Trimming stripped 5 bases from V and 2 bases from J, with 22 bases between. The CDR3 region has the DNA TGTGCCAGCAGCCCCCCGCGGTCGACCGGGTCCACCTACGAGCAGTACTTC. This translates into CASSPPRSTGSTYEQYF.

The V and J genes are TRBV2 and TRBJ2-3; tentatively, D is TRBD2 (6 bases). With 4 bases removed from V and 3 bases from J, the gap between germline ends came to 17 bases. Germline CDR1 is SNHLY and CDR2 is FYNNEI. The CDR3 has 16 amino acids. Written as DNA, the CDR3 is TGTGCCAGCAGTGGGGGGGTGACCCCCCGTACAGATACGCAGTATTTT. Amino acid sequence: CASSGGVTPRTDTQYF.

The CDR3 nucleotides read TGTGCCAGTAGTATGGGCCCCGGGACAGGGTCCTACGAGCAGTACTTC. Translated: CASSMGPGTGSYEQYF. The chain couples TRBV19 to TRBJ2-7; 9 bases agree with TRBD1. Germline V gene lookup returns CDR1 LNHDA and CDR2 SQIVND (reference sequence). This CDR3 has 16 residues. J was trimmed by 1 base and V by 3 bases; bases with no gene match: 7.

The chain is built from TRBV28 and TRBJ2-2, with D tentatively TRBD1 (6 bases). V lost 6 bases to trimming and J lost 0 bases, with 14 bases between them. CDR1 and CDR2 (germline): MDHEN, SYDVKM. This CDR3 has 16 residues. The CDR3 reads CASRIETGTNTGELFF. In nucleotides, the CDR3 is TGTGCCAGCAGGATCGAGACAGGAACGAACACCGGGGAGCTGTTTTTT. The full variable domain, completed using reference TRBV28 and TRBJ2-2, is DVKVTQSSRYLVKRTGEKVFLECVQDMDHENMFWYRQDPGLGLRLIYFSYDVKMKEKGDIPEGYSVSREKKERFSLILESASTNQTSMYLCASRIETGTNTGELFFGEGSRLTVL.

The V gene is TRBV7-8, the J gene TRBJ2-3; D is ambiguous. Germline CDR1 reads SGHVS; CDR2 reads FQNEAQ. V dropped 4 bases and J dropped 2 bases, with 13 bases sitting between them. This CDR3 comprises 15 residues. The CDR3 protein is CASSSYPLNTDTQYF. DNA of the CDR3: TGTGCCAGCAGCTCTTACCCCTTGAACACAGATACGCAGTATTTT.

This clone appeared a single time. The CDR3 nucleotides read TGTGCCACCGCTGGTCTCTACGAGCAGTACTTC. Translation gives CATAGLYEQYF. V and J are TRBV6-1 and TRBJ2-7; D not certain. The CDR3 is made up of 11 amino acids. In germline, CDR1 is MNHNS, CDR2 SASEGT. V was trimmed by 10 bases and J by 3 bases, leaving 10 bases between them.

The gene calls are TRBV4-2 and TRBJ1-5; no definite D call. Deletions cut 0 bases from V and 7 bases from J, with 13 bases between. Germline V gene lookup returns CDR1 LGHNA and CDR2 YNFKEQ. CDR3 length: 15 amino acids. CDR3 coding DNA: TGTGCCAGCAGCCAAGATCTTCGCTACGGACAGCCCCAGCATTTT. It is translated as CASSQDLRYGQPQHF.

This clone has a handful of counts. The genes are TRBV7-6 and TRBJ1-4; no reliable D call. The CDR3 has 16 amino acids. CDR1 and CDR2 from the germline V gene are SGHVS and FNYEAQ. Trimming shortened V by 1 base and J by 0 bases, and 9 bases separated the two germline ends. CDR3 region: CASSLELAATNEKLFF. CDR3 bases: TGTGCCAGCAGCTTAGAGCTAGCCGCAACTAATGAAAAACTGTTTTTT.

About this clone: At the DNA level, this CDR3 is encoded by other sequences in the same sample as well. CDR3 amino acids: CASSPRSSYEQYF. The DNA of the CDR3 is TGTGCCAGCAGTCCCAGGAGCTCCTACGAGCAGTACTTC. The chain uses TRBV2 and TRBJ2-7; D unresolved. V lost 5 bases to trimming and J lost 0 bases, with 8 bases between them. CDR1 is SNHLY and CDR2 is FYNNEI in the germline V gene. This CDR3 has 13 residues.

This rearrangement joins TRBV9 to TRBJ2-1, with unresolved D. The CDR3 spans 14 residues. V was shortened by 0 bases and J by 9 bases, with 13 bases between the two germline ends. The germline CDR1 and CDR2 sequences are SGDLS and YYNGEE. CDR3 protein: CASSVAESVGEQFF. CDR3 sequence (DNA): TGTGCCAGCAGCGTAGCTGAAAGCGTCGGTGAGCAGTTCTTC.

J is TRBJ2-7 and V is TRBV4-2; the match to TRBD2 covers 13 bases. Looked up from germline, CDR1 is LGHNA and CDR2 is YNFKEQ. With V trimmed by 4 bases and J by 5 bases, 2 bases remained unmatched. CDR3 length: 14 residues. This chain's CDR3 is CASSLGLAGDEQYF. The CDR3 nucleotides are TGTGCCAGCAGCCTCGGACTAGCGGGAGACGAGCAGTACTTC.

The chain couples TRBV10-1 to TRBJ2-7; D is undetermined. V shed 3 bases and J shed 5 bases, with 14 bases lying between them. The CDR3 has 14 residues. Germline CDR1 is WNHNN and CDR2 is SYGVQD (reference sequence). The CDR3 DNA reads as TGCGCCAGCAGTGACACACTCCGGTGGGACGAGCAGTACTTC. It specifies CASSDTLRWDEQYF.

V is TRBV7-2 and J is TRBJ2-1; no definite D call. Germline CDR1 reads SGHTA; CDR2 reads FQGNSA. Trimming shortened V by 1 base and J by 7 bases, and 8 bases separated the two germline ends. CDR3 length equals 13 residues. The CDR3 DNA reads TGTGCCAGCAGCTTAGACCTTGTTAATGAGCAGTTCTTC. It is translated as CASSLDLVNEQFF.

This clone was observed a single time. V usage is TRBV7-9 and J usage is TRBJ1-2; D ambiguous. The CDR3 totals 15 residues. Deletions cut 5 bases from V and 3 bases from J, with 16 bases between. Per the germline V gene, CDR1 is SEHNR and CDR2 is FQNEAQ (reference sequence). The CDR3 here is CASSPPTGSHYGYTF. CDR3 bases: TGTGCCAGCAGCCCACCTACGGGGTCACACTATGGCTACACCTTC.

This chain joins TRBV7-8 and TRBJ2-3; possible D gene TRBD2, 5 bases. CDR3 length equals 17 residues. Germline loops: CDR1 SGHVS, CDR2 FQNEAQ. Trimming removed 6 bases from V and 2 bases from J, with 21 bases in between. The DNA of the CDR3 is TGTGCCAGCAGATTCACTGCCGGAAGGGAGACCACAGATACGCAGTATTTT. Translation: CASRFTAGRETTDTQYF.

On this clone: The same CDR3 also results from other DNA sequences found in this sample. The genes are TRBV4-1 and TRBJ2-1; 8 bases match TRBD2. CDR1 is MGHRA, CDR2 YSYEKL, per germline. The CDR3 length is 15 residues. V dropped 6 bases and J dropped 0; count of bases not matched to a gene: 4. CDR3 residues: CASSPSGSSYNEQFF. CDR3 bases: TGCGCCAGCAGTCCAAGCGGGAGCTCCTACAATGAGCAGTTCTTC.

The chain couples TRBV19 to TRBJ2-7; D might be TRBD1 (6 bases). The CDR3 extends over 13 amino acids. From germline, CDR1 is LNHDA and CDR2 SQIVND (reference sequence). The V end was cut by 5 bases, the J end by 1 base, with 9 bases between. Here the CDR3 reads CASSPGQSYEQYF. The CDR3, as DNA: TGTGCCAGTAGTCCTGGACAGTCCTACGAGCAGTACTTC.